This paragraph covers one TCR beta chain sequence. The antigen is not known. The sample is drawn from a study of response to subunit inactivated influenza vaccine. From the RT-PCR reads, TCRdb called clonotypes with MiXCR, one entry per CDR3 protein. The sample holds 500,000 to 750,000 distinct CDR3 sequences, around 13% seen once. Points from the study as a whole: The authors put forward the suggestion that each seasonal influenza vaccination may bring in only a limited number of new T cells.

This receptor was taken from a man aged 50-60 years who received an inactivated influenza vaccine. The material sequenced was PBMCs from blood, taken approximately 12 days after vaccination.

The chain's CDR3 is CASRRDRTSVVETQYF. In nucleotides, the CDR3 is TGTGCCAGCAGGAGGGATAGGACTAGTGTTGTGGAGACCCAGTACTTC. This chain uses TRBV5-5 with TRBJ2-5; 7 bases are shared with TRBD2. The CDR3 totals 16 residues. Looked up from germline, CDR1 is SGHKS and CDR2 is YYEKEE (reference sequence). The ends lost 5 bases at V and 5 bases at J; junction bases unmatched: 15.